This T cell receptor (beta chain) is drawn from a study of Ad26.COV2.S vaccination and SARS-CoV-2 variants. Study summary: Intramuscularly, Ad26.COV2.S was given either once or twice, 56 days apart. Study findings and constraints: Vaccinees reportedly had broad spike-specific CD8+ and CD4+ T cell responses.

Profiling relied on immunoSEQ multiplex PCR, and the TCRdb table lists in-frame clones only, not all of them. The data show approximately 280,000 clones, 80% to 90% seen once. Treatment here: some 20 received Ad26.COV2.S at low or high dose, single or two shots; about 5 received placebo; per-sample allocation not given. Sample collection was performed on day 63 after the first vaccine or placebo injection. About this clone itself: Its antigen is currently unknown.

The CDR3 covers 15 residues. J was trimmed by 0 bases and V by 0 bases; bases with no gene match: 5. Germline V gene data show CDR1 as GTSNPN and CDR2 as SVGIG (reference sequence). The receptor's source is a person between 18 and 65 years old who received the Ad26.COV2.S COVID-19 vaccine or a placebo. The material was peripheral blood, obtained in a trial of Ad26.COV2.S vaccine versus placebo. This chain connects TRBV30 to TRBJ2-7, with 7 bases that match TRBD1. This CDR3 reads CAWSVGTESSYEQYF. CDR3 coding DNA: TGTGCCTGGAGTGTAGGGACAGAGAGCTCCTACGAGCAGTACTTC.